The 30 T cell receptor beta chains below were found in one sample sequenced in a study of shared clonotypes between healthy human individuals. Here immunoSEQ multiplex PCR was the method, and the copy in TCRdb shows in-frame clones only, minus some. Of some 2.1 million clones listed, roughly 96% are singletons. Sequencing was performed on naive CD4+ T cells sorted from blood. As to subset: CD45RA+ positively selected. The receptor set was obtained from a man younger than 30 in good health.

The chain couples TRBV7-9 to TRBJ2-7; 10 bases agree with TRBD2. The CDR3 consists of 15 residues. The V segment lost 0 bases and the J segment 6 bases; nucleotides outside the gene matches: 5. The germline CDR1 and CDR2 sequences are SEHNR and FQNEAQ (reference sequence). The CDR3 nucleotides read TGTGCCAGCAGCTTAGCCGGGACTAGCGTTGCCGAGCAGTACTTC. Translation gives CASSLAGTSVAEQYF.

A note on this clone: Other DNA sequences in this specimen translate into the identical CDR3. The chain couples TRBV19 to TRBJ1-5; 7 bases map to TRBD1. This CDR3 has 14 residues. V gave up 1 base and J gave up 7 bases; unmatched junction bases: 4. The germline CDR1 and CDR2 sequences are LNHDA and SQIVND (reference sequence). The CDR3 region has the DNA TGTGCCAGTAGTATAGGCCAGGGGGGACAGCCCCAGCATTTT. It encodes CASSIGQGGQPQHF.

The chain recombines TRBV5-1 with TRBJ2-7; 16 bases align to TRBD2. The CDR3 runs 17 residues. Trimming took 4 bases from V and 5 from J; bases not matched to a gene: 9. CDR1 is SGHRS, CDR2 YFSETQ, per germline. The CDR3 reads CASSRPGTSGRANEQYF. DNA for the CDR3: TGCGCCAGCAGCCGTCCCGGGACTAGCGGGAGGGCCAACGAGCAGTACTTC.

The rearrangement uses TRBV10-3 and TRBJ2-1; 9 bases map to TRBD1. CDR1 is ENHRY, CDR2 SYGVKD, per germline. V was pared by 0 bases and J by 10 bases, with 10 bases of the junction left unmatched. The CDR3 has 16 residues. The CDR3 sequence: CAISESVVGQGGEQFF. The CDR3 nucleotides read TGTGCCATCAGTGAGTCGGTCGTGGGACAGGGAGGGGAGCAGTTCTTC.

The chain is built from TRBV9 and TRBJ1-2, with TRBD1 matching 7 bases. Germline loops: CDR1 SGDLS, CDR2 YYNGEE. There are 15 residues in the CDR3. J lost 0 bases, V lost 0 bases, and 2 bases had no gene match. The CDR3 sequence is CASSVEGQTNYGYTF. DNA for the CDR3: TGTGCCAGCAGCGTAGAGGGACAGACTAACTATGGCTACACCTTC.

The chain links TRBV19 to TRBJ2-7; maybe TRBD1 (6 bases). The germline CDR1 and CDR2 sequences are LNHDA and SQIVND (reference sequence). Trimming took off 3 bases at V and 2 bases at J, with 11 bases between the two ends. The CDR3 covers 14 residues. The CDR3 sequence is CASSIQWTAYEQYF. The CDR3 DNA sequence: TGTGCCAGTAGTATTCAATGGACAGCCTACGAGCAGTACTTC.

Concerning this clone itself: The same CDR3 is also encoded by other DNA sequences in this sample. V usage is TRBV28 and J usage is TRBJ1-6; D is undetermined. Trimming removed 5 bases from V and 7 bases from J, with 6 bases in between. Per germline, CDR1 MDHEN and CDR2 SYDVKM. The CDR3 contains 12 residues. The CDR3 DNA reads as TGTGCCAGCAGTCTATTGAATTCACCCCTCCACTTT. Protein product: CASSLLNSPLHF.

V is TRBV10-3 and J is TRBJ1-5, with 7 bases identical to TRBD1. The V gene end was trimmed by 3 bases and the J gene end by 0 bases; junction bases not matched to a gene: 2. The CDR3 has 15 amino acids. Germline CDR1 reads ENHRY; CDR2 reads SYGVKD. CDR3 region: CAISEQGRSNQPQHF. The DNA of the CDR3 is TGTGCCATCAGTGAACAGGGGCGTAGCAATCAGCCCCAGCATTTT.

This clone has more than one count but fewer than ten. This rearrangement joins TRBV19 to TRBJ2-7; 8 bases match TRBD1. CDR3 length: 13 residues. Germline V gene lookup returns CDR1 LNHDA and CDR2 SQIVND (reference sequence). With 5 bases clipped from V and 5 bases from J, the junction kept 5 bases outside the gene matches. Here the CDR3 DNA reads TGTGCCAGTAGTGAGGGACAGGCTCACGAGCAGTACTTC. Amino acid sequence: CASSEGQAHEQYF.

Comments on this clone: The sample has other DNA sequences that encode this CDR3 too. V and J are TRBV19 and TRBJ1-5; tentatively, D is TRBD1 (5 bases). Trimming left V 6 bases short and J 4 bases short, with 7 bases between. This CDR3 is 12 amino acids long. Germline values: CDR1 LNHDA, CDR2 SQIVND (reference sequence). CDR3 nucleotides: TGTGCCAGTAGGGAGGGGAATCAGCCCCAGCATTTT. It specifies CASREGNQPQHF.

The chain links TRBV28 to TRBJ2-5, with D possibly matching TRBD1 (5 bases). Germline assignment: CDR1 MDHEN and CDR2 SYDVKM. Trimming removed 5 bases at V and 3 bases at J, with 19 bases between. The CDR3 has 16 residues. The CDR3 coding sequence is TGTGCCAGCAGTCTATCAGCAGGGCTTGGGGAAGAGACCCAGTACTTC. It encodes CASSLSAGLGEETQYF.

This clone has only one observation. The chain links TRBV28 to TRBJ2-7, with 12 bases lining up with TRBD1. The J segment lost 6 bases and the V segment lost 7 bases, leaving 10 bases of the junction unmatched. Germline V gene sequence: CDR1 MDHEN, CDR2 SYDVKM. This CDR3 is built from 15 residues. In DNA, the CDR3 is TGTGCCAGCACCCCGTCGGGACAGGGGGCGCGCGAGCAGTACTTC. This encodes CASTPSGQGAREQYF.

The CDR3, as DNA: TGCGCCAGCAGCCGGACTAGCGGGAGCGATACGCAGTATTTT. Protein: CASSRTSGSDTQYF. The rearrangement links TRBV10-2 to TRBJ2-3, with TRBD2 matching over 13 bases. Trimming at V came to 6 bases and at J to 6 bases, leaving 3 bases not matched to a gene. The CDR3 has 14 residues. Germline-derived CDR1 and CDR2 are WSHSY and SAAADI.

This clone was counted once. The CDR3 sequence is CASSYHFSGAYNEQFF. The CDR3 DNA is TGTGCCAGCAGTTACCACTTTAGCGGGGCCTACAATGAGCAGTTCTTC. The chain recombines TRBV6-5 with TRBJ2-1; TRBD2 aligns across 8 bases. From germline, CDR1 is MNHEY and CDR2 SVGAGI. The CDR3 is 16 residues long. The J segment lost 2 bases and the V segment lost 2 bases, leaving 5 bases of the junction unmatched.

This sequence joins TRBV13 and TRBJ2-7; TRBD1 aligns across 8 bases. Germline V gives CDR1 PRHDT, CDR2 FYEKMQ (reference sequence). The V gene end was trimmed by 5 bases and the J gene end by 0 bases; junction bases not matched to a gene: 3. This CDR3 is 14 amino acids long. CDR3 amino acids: CASSRQGFSYEQYF. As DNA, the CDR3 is TGTGCCAGCAGCCGACAGGGGTTCTCCTACGAGCAGTACTTC.

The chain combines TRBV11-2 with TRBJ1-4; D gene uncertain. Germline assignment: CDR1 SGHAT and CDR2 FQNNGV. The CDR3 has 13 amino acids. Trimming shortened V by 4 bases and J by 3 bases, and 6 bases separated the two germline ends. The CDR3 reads CASSYGPNEKLFF. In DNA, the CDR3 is TGTGCCAGCAGCTACGGCCCTAATGAAAAACTGTTTTTT.

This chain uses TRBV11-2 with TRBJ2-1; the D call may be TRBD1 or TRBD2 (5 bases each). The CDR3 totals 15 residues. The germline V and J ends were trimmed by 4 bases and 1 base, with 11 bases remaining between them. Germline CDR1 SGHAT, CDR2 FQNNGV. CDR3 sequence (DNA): TGTGCCAGCAGCTACCGGGACGTATCCTACAATGAGCAGTTCTTC. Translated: CASSYRDVSYNEQFF.

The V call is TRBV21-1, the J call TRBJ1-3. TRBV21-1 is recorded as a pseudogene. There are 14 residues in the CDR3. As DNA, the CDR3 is TGTGCCAGCGATTGGGGCTCGGGGGGAAACACCATATATTTT. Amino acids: CASDWGSGGNTIYF.

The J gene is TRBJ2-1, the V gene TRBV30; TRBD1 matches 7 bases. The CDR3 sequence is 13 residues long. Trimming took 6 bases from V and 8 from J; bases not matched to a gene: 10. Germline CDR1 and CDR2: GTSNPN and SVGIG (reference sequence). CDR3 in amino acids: CACRFRGPDEQFF. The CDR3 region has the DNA TGTGCCTGTAGGTTTAGGGGGCCCGATGAGCAGTTCTTC.

CDR3 amino acids: CASVPGGFGGYTF. CDR3 DNA sequence: TGTGCCTCCGTCCCAGGGGGCTTCGGTGGCTACACCTTC. This chain connects TRBV6-1 to TRBJ1-2, with 8 bases that match TRBD1. The CDR3 is made up of 13 amino acids. V lost 11 bases, J lost 7 bases, and 12 bases stayed unmatched. Germline CDR1 MNHNS, CDR2 SASEGT.

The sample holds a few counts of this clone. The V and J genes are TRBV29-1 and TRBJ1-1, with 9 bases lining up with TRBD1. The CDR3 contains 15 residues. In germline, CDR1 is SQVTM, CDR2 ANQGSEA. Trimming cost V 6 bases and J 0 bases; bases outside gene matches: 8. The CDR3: CSVTGTGKMNTEAFF. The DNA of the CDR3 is TGCAGCGTCACCGGGACAGGGAAGATGAACACTGAAGCTTTCTTT.

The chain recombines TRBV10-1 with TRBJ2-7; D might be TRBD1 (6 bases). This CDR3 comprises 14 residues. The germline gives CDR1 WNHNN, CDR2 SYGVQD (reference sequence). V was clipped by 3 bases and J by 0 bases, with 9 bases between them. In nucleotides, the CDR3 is TGCGCCAGCAGTGATAACAGGGACTCCTACGAGCAGTACTTC. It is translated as CASSDNRDSYEQYF.

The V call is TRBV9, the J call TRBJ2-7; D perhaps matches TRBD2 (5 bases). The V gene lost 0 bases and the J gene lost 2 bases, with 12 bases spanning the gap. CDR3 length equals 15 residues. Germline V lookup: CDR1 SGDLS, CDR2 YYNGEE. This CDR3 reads CASSVGGRGPYEQYF. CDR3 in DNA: TGTGCCAGCAGCGTAGGGGGTCGCGGGCCCTACGAGCAGTACTTC.

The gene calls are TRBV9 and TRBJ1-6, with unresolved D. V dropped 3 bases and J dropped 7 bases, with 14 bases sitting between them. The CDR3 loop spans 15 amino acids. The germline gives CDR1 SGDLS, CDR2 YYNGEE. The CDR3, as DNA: TGTGCCAGCAGCGCCGGGGTCCAAGGGAATTCACCCCTCCACTTT. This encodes CASSAGVQGNSPLHF.

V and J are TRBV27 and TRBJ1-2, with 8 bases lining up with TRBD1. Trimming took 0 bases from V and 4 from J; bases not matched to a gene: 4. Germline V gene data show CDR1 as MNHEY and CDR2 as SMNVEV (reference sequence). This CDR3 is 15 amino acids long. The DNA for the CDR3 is TGTGCCAGCAGTTTATCTGAGGACAGGGTCTATGGCTACACCTTC. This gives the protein CASSLSEDRVYGYTF.

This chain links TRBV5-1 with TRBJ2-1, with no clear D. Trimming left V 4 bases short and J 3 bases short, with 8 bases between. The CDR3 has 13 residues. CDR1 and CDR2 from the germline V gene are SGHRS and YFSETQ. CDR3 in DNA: TGCGCCAGCAGCGCCGACCACTACAATGAGCAGTTCTTC. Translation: CASSADHYNEQFF.

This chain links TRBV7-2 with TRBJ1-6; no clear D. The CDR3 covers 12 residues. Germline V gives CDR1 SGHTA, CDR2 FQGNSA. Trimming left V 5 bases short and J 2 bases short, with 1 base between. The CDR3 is CASSPYNSPLHF. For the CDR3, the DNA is TGTGCCAGCAGCCCCTATAATTCACCCCTCCACTTT.

The CDR3 coding sequence is TGTGCCATCACCCCTCACCCTGGGACTAGCGGGAGCTATGAGCAGTTCTTC. It specifies CAITPHPGTSGSYEQFF. This rearrangement joins TRBV10-3 to TRBJ2-1; 14 nucleotides agree with TRBD2. Losses at the gene ends were 7 bases for V and 8 bases for J; bases not matched to a gene: 13. From germline, CDR1 is ENHRY and CDR2 SYGVKD. The CDR3 is 17 amino acids.

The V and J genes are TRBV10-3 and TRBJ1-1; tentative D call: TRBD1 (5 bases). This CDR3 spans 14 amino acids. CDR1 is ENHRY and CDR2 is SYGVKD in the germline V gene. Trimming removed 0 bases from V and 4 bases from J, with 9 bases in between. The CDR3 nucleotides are TGTGCCATCAGTGAGTCGCGAGGGACCACTGAAGCTTTCTTT. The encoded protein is CAISESRGTTEAFF.

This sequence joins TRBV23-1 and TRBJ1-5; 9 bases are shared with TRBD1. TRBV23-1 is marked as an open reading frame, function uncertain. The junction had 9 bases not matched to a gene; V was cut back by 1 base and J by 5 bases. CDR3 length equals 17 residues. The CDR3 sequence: CASSQYGRDRAYQPQHF. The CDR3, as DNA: TGCGCCAGCAGTCAATACGGGCGGGACAGGGCATATCAGCCCCAGCATTTT.